The clone carrying this T cell receptor (beta chain) came up many times. Its antigen is still unknown. This entry belongs to a study of T cells in Graves' hyperthyroidism and ophthalmopathy. Looking at the study overall: Peripheral blood specimens were obtained at initial diagnosis, prior to any treatment.

Overall study results and limits: Ophthalmopathy was identified by the model a median around 6.3 months ahead of onset. Among clonotypes expanded in thyroid above 0.001, most were also found in blood. A model of 13 V-J features distinguished ophthalmopathy from stable hyperthyroidism.

Researchers amplified the TCR beta CDR3 regions from RNA transcripts. An initial round of RT-PCR targeting the TCR CDR3 relied on the HTBI primer set. TCRdb reprocessed the multiplex PCR reads via MiXCR and lists one record per CDR3 protein. The profile shows 300,000 to 450,000 distinct CDR3 sequences, about 14% of them singletons. The CDR3 runs 14 residues. The V end was cut by 8 bases, the J end by 5 bases, with 16 bases between. Germline-derived CDR1 and CDR2 are SNHLY and FYNNEI. Sequencing was performed on blood. The sequence was collected from a woman aged 25 to 45 with Graves' ophthalmopathy. The chain employs TRBV2 and TRBJ2-1; tentative D call: TRBD1 (6 bases). The CDR3 coding sequence is TGTGCCAGCCGTACAGGGCTCAGACACAATGAGCAGTTCTTC. Protein product: CASRTGLRHNEQFF. Full variable domain (rest looked up from reference TRBV2 and TRBJ2-1): EPEVTQTPSHQVTQMGQEVILRCVPISNHLYFYWYRQILGQKVEFLVSFYNNEISEKSEIFDDQFSVERPDGSNFTLKIRSTKLEDSAMYFCASRTGLRHNEQFFGPGTRLTVL.